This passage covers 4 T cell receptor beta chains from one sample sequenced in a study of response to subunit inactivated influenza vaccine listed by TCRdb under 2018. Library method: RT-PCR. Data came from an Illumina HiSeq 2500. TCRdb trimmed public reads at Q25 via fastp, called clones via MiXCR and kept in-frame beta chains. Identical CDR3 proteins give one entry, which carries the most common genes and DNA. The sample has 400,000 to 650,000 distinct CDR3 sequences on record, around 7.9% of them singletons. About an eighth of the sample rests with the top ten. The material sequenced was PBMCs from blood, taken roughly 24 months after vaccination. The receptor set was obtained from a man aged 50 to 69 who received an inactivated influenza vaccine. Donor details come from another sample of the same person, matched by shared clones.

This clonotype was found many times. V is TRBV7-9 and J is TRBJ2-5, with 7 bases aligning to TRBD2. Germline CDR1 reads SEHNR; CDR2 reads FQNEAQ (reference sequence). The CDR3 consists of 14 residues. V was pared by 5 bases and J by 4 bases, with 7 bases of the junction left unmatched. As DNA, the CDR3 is TGTGCCAGCAGCAAGGTAGTAGCGGGAGAGACCCAGTACTTC. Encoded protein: CASSKVVAGETQYF.

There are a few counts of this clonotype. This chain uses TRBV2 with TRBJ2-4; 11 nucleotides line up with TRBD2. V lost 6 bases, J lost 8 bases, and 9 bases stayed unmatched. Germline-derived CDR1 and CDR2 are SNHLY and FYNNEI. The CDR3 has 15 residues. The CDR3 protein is CASRVSGGAAYIQYF. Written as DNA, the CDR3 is TGTGCCAGCAGGGTTAGCGGGGGGGCGGCGTACATTCAGTACTTC. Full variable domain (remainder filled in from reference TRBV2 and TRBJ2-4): EPEVTQTPSHQVTQMGQEVILRCVPISNHLYFYWYRQILGQKVEFLVSFYNNEISEKSEIFDDQFSVERPDGSNFTLKIRSTKLEDSAMYFCASRVSGGAAYIQYFGAGTRLSVL.

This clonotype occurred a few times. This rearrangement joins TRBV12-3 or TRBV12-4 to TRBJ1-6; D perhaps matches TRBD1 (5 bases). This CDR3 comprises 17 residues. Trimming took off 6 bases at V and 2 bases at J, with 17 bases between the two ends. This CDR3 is CASSWGRGVTYNSPLHF. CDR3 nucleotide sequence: TGTGCCAGCAGCTGGGGCCGGGGCGTAACCTATAATTCACCCCTCCACTTT.

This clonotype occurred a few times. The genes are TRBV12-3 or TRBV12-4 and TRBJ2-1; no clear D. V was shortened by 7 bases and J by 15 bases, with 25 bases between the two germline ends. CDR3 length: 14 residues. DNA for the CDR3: TGTGCCAGCACACTCCTCCCCGGGCGTGTCCCCCCGTTCTTC. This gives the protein CASTLLPGRVPPFF.